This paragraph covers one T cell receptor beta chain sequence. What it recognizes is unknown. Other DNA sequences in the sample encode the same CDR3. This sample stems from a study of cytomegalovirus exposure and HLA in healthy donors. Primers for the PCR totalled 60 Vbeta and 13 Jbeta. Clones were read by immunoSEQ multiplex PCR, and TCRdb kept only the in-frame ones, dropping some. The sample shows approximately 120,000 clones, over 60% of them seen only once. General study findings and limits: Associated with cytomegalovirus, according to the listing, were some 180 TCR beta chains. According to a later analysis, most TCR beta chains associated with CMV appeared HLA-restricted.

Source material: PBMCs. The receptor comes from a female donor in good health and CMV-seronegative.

The CDR3 sequence: CASSGTGYGYTF. CDR3 bases: TGTGCCAGCAGTGGGACAGGCTATGGCTACACCTTC. The rearrangement joins TRBV2 to TRBJ1-2; TRBD1 agrees at 7 bases. The CDR3 is made up of 12 amino acids. CDR1 is SNHLY, CDR2 FYNNEI, per germline. V shed 4 bases, J shed 4 bases, and the junction held 0 bases outside the gene matches. Drawing the rest from reference TRBV2 and TRBJ1-2, the complete variable domain is EPEVTQTPSHQVTQMGQEVILRCVPISNHLYFYWYRQILGQKVEFLVSFYNNEISEKSEIFDDQFSVERPDGSNFTLKIRSTKLEDSAMYFCASSGTGYGYTFGSGTRLTVV.